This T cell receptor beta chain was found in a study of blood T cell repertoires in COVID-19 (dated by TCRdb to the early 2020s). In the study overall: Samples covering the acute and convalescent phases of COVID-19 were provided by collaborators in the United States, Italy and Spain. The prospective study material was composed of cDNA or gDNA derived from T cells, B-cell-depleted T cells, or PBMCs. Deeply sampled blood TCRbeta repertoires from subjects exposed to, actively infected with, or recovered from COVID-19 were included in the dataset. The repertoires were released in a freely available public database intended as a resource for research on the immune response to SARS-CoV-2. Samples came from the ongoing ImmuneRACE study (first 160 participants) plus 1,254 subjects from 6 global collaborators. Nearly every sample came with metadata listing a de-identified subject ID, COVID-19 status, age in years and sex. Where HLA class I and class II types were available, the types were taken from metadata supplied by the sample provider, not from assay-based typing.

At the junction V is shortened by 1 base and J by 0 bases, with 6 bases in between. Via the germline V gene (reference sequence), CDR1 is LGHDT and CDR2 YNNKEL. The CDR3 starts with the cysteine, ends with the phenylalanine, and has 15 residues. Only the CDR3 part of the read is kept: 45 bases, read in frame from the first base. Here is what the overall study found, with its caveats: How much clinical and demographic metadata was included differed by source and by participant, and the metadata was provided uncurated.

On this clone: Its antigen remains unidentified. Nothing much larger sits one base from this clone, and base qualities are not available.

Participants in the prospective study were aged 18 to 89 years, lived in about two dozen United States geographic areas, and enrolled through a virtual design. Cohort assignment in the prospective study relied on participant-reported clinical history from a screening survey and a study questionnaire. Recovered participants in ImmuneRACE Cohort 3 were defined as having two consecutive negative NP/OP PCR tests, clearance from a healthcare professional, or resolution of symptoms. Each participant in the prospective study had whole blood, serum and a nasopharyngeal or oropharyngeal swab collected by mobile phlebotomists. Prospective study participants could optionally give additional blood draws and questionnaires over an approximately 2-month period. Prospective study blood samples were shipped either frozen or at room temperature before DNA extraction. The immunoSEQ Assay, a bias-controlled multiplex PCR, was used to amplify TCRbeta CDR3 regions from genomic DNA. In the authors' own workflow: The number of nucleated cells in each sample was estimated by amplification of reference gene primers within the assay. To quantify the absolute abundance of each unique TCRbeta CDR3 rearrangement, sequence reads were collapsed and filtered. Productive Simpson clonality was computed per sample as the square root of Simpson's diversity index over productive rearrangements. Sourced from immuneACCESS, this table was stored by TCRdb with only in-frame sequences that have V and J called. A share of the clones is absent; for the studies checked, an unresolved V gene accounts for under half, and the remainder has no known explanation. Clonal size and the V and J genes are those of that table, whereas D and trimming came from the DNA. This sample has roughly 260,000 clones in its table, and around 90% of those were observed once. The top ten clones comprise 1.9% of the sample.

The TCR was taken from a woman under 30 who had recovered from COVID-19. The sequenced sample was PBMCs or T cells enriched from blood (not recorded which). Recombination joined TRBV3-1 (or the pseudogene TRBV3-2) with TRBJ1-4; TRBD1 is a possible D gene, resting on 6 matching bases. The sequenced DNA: TGTGCCAGCAGCCAAGGGACAGCAACTAATGAAAAACTGTTTTTT. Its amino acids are CASSQGTATNEKLFF.